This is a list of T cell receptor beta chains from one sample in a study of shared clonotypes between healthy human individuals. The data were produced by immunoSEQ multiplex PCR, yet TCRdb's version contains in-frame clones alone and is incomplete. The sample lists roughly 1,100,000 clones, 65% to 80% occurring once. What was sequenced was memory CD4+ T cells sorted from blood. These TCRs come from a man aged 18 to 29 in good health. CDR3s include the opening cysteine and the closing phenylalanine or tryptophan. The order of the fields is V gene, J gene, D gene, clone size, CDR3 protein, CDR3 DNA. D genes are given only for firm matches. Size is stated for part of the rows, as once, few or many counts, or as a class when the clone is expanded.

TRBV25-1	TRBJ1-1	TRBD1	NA	CASSRAGTVNTEAFF	TGTGCCAGCAGTCGGGCAGGGACAGTGAACACTGAAGCTTTCTTT
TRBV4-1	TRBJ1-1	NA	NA	CASSQAGRVGEAFF	TGCGCCAGCAGCCAAGCGGGGCGGGTGGGTGAAGCTTTCTTT
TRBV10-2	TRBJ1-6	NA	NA	CASREGREVGNSPLHF	TGCGCCAGCAGGGAGGGCCGGGAAGTAGGAAATTCACCCCTCCACTTT
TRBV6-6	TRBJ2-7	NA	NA	CASSYGTGTYEQYF	TGTGCCAGCAGTTACGGGACGGGAACCTACGAGCAGTACTTC
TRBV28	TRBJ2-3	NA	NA	CASSPGQGINPSDTQYF	TGTGCCAGCAGCCCTGGACAAGGAATTAACCCGTCAGATACGCAGTATTTT
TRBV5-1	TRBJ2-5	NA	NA	CASSSGGAGGEETQYF	TGCGCCAGCAGCTCGGGTGGAGCGGGCGGTGAAGAGACCCAGTACTTC
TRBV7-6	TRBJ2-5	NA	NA	CASSLATSGTQYF	TGTGCCAGCAGCTTAGCGACTAGTGGGACCCAGTACTTC
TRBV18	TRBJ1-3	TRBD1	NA	CASSLGTDGNTIYF	TGTGCCAGCTCCCTAGGGACAGACGGAAACACCATATATTTT
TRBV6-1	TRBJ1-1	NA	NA	CAGQGHTEAFF	TGTGCCGGGCAGGGGCACACTGAAGCTTTCTTT
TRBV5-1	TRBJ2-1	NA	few	CASSQDYPSSYNEQFF	TGCGCCAGCAGCCAGGACTACCCGAGCTCCTACAATGAGCAGTTCTTC
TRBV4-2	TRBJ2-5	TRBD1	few	CASSQDWDSGETQYF	TGTGCCAGCAGCCAAGATTGGGACAGTGGAGAGACCCAGTACTTC
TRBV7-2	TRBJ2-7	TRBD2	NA	CASSLSGRADFEQYF	TGTGCCAGCAGCCTTAGCGGGAGGGCCGATTTCGAGCAGTACTTC
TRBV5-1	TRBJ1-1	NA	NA	CASSIRGTLNTEAFF	TGCGCCAGCAGTATTCGCGGGACACTGAACACTGAAGCTTTCTTT
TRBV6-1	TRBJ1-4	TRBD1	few	CASSERPGTAEKLFF	TGTGCCAGCAGTGAAAGGCCCGGGACAGCTGAAAAACTGTTTTTT
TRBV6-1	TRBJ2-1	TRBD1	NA	CASSEGLQGAEQFF	TGTGCCAGCAGTGAAGGGCTACAGGGGGCTGAGCAGTTCTTC
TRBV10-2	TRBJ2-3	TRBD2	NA	CASKRGNTDTQYF	TGCGCCAGCAAGCGGGGCAACACAGATACGCAGTATTTT
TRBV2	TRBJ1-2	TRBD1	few	CASSPAGQGYGYTF	TGTGCCAGCAGTCCGGCGGGACAGGGTTATGGCTACACCTTC
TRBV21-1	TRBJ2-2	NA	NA	CASSKGKGWPGELFF	TGTGCCAGCAGCAAAGGGAAAGGTTGGCCCGGGGAGCTGTTTTTT
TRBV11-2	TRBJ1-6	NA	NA	CASSLQADSPLHF	TGTGCCAGCAGCTTACAAGCGGATTCACCCCTCCACTTT
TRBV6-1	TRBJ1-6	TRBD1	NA	CASEGGQGAESPLHF	TGTGCCAGCGAGGGGGGACAGGGGGCTGAGTCACCCCTCCACTTT
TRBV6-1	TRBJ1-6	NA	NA	CASSEMEGYNSPLHF	TGTGCCAGCAGTGAAATGGAGGGGTATAATTCACCCCTCCACTTT
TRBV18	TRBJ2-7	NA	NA	CASSPPGTGLEQYF	TGTGCCAGCTCACCACCGGGAACGGGCCTCGAGCAGTACTTC
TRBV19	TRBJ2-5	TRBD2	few	CASSKIAPFGTSGSEETQYF	TGTGCCAGTAGTAAGATCGCCCCATTCGGGACTAGCGGGAGTGAAGAGACCCAGTACTTC
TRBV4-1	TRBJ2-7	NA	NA	CASSPSGGDPYEQYF	TGCGCCAGCAGCCCATCCGGCGGGGACCCCTACGAGCAGTACTTC
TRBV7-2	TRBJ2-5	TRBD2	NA	CASSPRTSGEETQYF	TGTGCCAGCAGCCCTCGGACTAGCGGGGAAGAGACCCAGTACTTC
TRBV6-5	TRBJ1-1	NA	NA	CASSLQKNTEAFF	TGTGCCAGCAGCCTACAGAAGAACACTGAAGCTTTCTTT
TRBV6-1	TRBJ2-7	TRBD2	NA	CASHGGTSGSYEQYF	TGTGCCTCGCACGGAGGGACTAGCGGCTCCTACGAGCAGTACTTC
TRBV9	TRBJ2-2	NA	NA	CASSVGTNTGELFF	TGTGCCAGCAGCGTAGGGACAAACACCGGGGAGCTGTTTTTT
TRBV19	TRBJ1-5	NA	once	CASTRGGPQHF	TGTGCCTCTACCAGGGGAGGGCCCCAGCATTTT
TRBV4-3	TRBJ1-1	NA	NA	CASSQGITVNTEAFF	TGCGCCAGCAGCCAGGGGATAACAGTGAACACTGAAGCTTTCTTT
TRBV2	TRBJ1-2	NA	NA	CASRGDVPYGYTF	TGTGCCAGCAGAGGTGACGTCCCCTATGGCTACACCTTC
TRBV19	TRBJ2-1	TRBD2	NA	CASSIGTSGADEQFF	TGTGCCAGTAGTATCGGGACTAGCGGAGCCGATGAGCAGTTCTTC
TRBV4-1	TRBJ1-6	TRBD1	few	CASSQRTGDNSPLHF	TGCGCCAGCAGCCAGAGGACAGGGGACAATTCACCCCTCCACTTT
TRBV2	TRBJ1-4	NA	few	CASSDRQAVEKLFF	TGTGCCAGCAGTGACCGTCAGGCCGTTGAAAAACTGTTTTTT
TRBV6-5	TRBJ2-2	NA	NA	CASSPIRGTGELFF	TGTGCCAGCAGTCCTATCAGGGGCACCGGGGAGCTGTTTTTT
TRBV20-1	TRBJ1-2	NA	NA	CSATGTYGYTF	TGCAGTGCTACCGGGACCTATGGCTACACCTTC
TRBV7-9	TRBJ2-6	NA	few	CASSLMSGANVLTF	TGTGCCAGCAGCTTAATGTCCGGGGCCAACGTCCTGACTTTC
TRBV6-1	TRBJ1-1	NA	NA	CASTRQDQLNTEAFF	TGTGCCAGCACCAGACAGGACCAATTGAACACTGAAGCTTTCTTT
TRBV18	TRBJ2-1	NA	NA	CASSPPVSNNEQFF	TGTGCCAGCTCACCACCGGTCAGCAACAATGAGCAGTTCTTC
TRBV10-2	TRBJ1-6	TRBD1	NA	CASSLSGQGGSPLHF	TGCGCCAGCAGTCTATCGGGACAGGGAGGTTCACCCCTCCACTTT
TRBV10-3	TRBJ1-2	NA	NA	CAIRGTTAEGGYTF	TGTGCCATCAGGGGGACGACCGCAGAGGGTGGCTACACCTTC
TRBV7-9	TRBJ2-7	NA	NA	CASSTKDRGSYEQYF	TGTGCCAGCAGCACAAAAGACCGGGGCTCCTACGAGCAGTACTTC
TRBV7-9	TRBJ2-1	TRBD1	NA	CASSSGTGWDNEQFF	TGTGCCAGCAGCTCCGGGACAGGGTGGGACAATGAGCAGTTCTTC
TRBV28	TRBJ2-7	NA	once	CASSAGTDSYEQYF	TGTGCCAGCAGTGCCGGGACGGACTCCTACGAGCAGTACTTC
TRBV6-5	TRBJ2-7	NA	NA	CASSYSVRLRNEQYF	TGTGCCAGCAGTTATTCGGTCCGATTACGGAATGAGCAGTACTTC
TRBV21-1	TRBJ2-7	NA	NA	CAPEGLDYEQYF	TGTGCCCCGGAAGGGCTAGACTACGAGCAGTACTTC
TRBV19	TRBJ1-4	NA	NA	CASSIWGAGEKLFF	TGTGCCAGTAGTATCTGGGGGGCGGGTGAAAAACTGTTTTTT
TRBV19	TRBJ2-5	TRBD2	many	CASSRTSGGIETQYF	TGTGCCAGTAGTAGAACTAGCGGGGGGATTGAGACCCAGTACTTC
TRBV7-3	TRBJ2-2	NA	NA	CASKVFENTGELFF	TGTGCCAGCAAAGTATTTGAGAACACCGGGGAGCTGTTTTTT
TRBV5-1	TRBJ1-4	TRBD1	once	CASSRTGIPNEKLFF	TGCGCCAGCAGCAGGACAGGGATTCCTAATGAAAAACTGTTTTTT
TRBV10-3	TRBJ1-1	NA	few	CAISESGVTEAFF	TGTGCCATCAGTGAGTCTGGCGTAACTGAAGCTTTCTTT
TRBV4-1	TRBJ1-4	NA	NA	CASSQVIREEKLFF	TGCGCCAGCAGCCAAGTGATCCGGGAGGAAAAACTGTTTTTT
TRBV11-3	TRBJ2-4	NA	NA	CASSLNSKNIQYF	TGTGCCAGCAGCTTAAACAGCAAAAACATTCAATACTTC